The 30 T cell receptor beta chains presented below share a single source sample, sequenced in a study of blood T cell repertoires in COVID-19. Generated by immunoSEQ multiplex PCR, the TCRdb table keeps only in-frame clones and is missing some. The sample includes some 220,000 clones, approximately 81% of them seen just once. The sample taken for sequencing was peripheral blood. All receptors derive from a middle-aged man who had recovered from COVID-19.

The V call is TRBV13, the J call TRBJ2-3, with a weak D call TRBD1 (6 bases). This CDR3 has 14 amino acids. The germline V gene has CDR1 PRHDT and CDR2 FYEKMQ (reference sequence). The V gene lost 4 bases and the J gene lost 1 base, with 9 bases spanning the gap. CDR3 sequence: CASSSQGRTDTQYF. For the CDR3, the DNA is TGTGCCAGCAGCTCCCAGGGGCGCACAGATACGCAGTATTTT.

This clone came up once. The chain recombines TRBV20-1 with TRBJ1-5; maybe TRBD1 (6 bases). This CDR3 region has 11 residues. Per the germline V gene, CDR1 is DFQATT and CDR2 is SNEGSKA (reference sequence). CDR3 sequence: CSQGPDQPQHF. The CDR3 DNA reads as TGCAGCCAGGGGCCCGATCAGCCCCAGCATTTT.

This chain joins TRBV2 and TRBJ2-5; D may be TRBD1 (5 bases). Per germline, CDR1 SNHLY and CDR2 FYNNEI. V dropped 5 bases and J dropped 7 bases, with 5 bases sitting between them. The CDR3 totals 10 residues. The CDR3 DNA follows: TGTGCCAGCAGTCAGGGGACCCAGTACTTC. Protein sequence: CASSQGTQYF.

The CDR3 sequence is CAISESRGGRKDTNEQFF. The CDR3 DNA sequence: TGTGCCATCAGTGAGTCGAGGGGAGGTCGTAAAGATACCAATGAGCAGTTCTTC. The chain is built from TRBV10-3 and TRBJ2-1; possible D gene TRBD2, 6 bases. The CDR3 totals 18 residues. With 0 bases removed from V and 6 bases from J, the gap between germline ends came to 21 bases. Germline V gene data show CDR1 as ENHRY and CDR2 as SYGVKD.

This rearrangement joins TRBV5-1 to TRBJ1-1; 9 nucleotides line up with TRBD1. Germline loops: CDR1 SGHRS, CDR2 YFSETQ. CDR3 length: 15 amino acids. V gave up 4 bases and J gave up 3 bases; unmatched junction bases: 7. In DNA, the CDR3 is TGCGCCAGCAGCCAACCGGGACAGGGAGACACTGAAGCTTTCTTT. This gives the protein CASSQPGQGDTEAFF.

This chain links TRBV10-3 with TRBJ1-4; 8 nucleotides match TRBD1. J gave up 7 bases and V 11 bases, and 9 bases lay outside the gene matches. The CDR3 runs 13 residues. Germline CDR1 reads ENHRY; CDR2 reads SYGVKD. CDR3 coding DNA: TGTGCCGTCCGACGGGACAGGTCTGAAAAACTGTTTTTT. Translation gives CAVRRDRSEKLFF.

The rearrangement joins TRBV2 to TRBJ2-2; possible D gene TRBD2, 6 bases. The length of the CDR3 is 14 residues. Looked up from germline, CDR1 is SNHLY and CDR2 is FYNNEI. The ends were cut back, 8 bases at V and 4 bases at J, with 14 bases in the middle. The CDR3 region is CASGISGVTGELFF. The CDR3 DNA reads TGTGCCAGCGGAATTAGCGGAGTCACCGGGGAGCTGTTTTTT.

Comment on this clone: Distinct nucleotide sequences in the sample also encode this CDR3. The V and J genes are TRBV12-3 or TRBV12-4 and TRBJ2-5; D is undetermined. The CDR3 is made up of 11 amino acids. V lost 6 bases and J 5 bases, leaving 7 bases between the germline ends. CDR3 coding DNA: TGTGCCAGCAGCCCCGGTGAGACCCAGTACTTC. Translated, it gives CASSPGETQYF.

The chain uses TRBV27 and TRBJ2-7; 7 bases are a match to TRBD2. Per the germline V gene, CDR1 is MNHEY and CDR2 is SMNVEV (reference sequence). The CDR3 runs 14 residues. V dropped 4 bases and J dropped 1; count of bases not matched to a gene: 4. For the CDR3, the DNA is TGTGCCAGCAGTTACACGGGACTATCCTACGAGCAGTACTTC. This encodes CASSYTGLSYEQYF.

The chain has TRBV6-2 or TRBV6-3 and TRBJ2-3, with D possibly matching TRBD1 (5 bases). Germline-derived CDR1 and CDR2 are MNHEY and SVGEGT. CDR3 size: 14 residues. Trimming took 5 bases from V and 0 from J, leaving 9 bases between them. Here the CDR3 reads CASSATASTDTQYF. For the CDR3, the DNA is TGTGCCAGCAGTGCGACAGCCAGCACAGATACGCAGTATTTT.

This clone was seen only once. The V and J genes are TRBV12-3 or TRBV12-4 and TRBJ2-7; D unclear. The V end lost 7 bases, the J end lost 0 bases, and 10 bases lay between the germline ends. CDR3 length: 13 amino acids. The CDR3 coding sequence is TGTGCCAGCACCAAGAGTCCCTCCTACGAGCAGTACTTC. It yields the protein CASTKSPSYEQYF.

The chain uses TRBV6-2 or TRBV6-3 and TRBJ2-2; D is unresolved. Germline assignment: CDR1 MNHEY and CDR2 SVGEGT. V lost 3 bases and J lost 3, with 5 bases in between. The CDR3 is 13 amino acids. CDR3 nucleotide sequence: TGTGCCAGCAGTTATGTCGACACCGGGGAGCTGTTTTTT. Translated, it gives CASSYVDTGELFF.

This clone appeared once. The V call is TRBV18, the J call TRBJ2-7; 9 bases agree with TRBD1. This CDR3 region has 14 residues. Germline assignment: CDR1 KGHSH and CDR2 LQKENI. Trimming at V came to 6 bases and at J to 3 bases, leaving 6 bases not matched to a gene. The CDR3 coding sequence is TGTGCCAGCTCCCAACAGGGGGCGAACTACGAGCAGTACTTC. Translation: CASSQQGANYEQYF.

V gene TRBV3-1 (or the pseudogene TRBV3-2) combines with J gene TRBJ1-2, with 7 positions matching TRBD1. Germline loops: CDR1 LGHDT, CDR2 YNNKEL (reference sequence). The V segment lost 1 base and the J segment 9 bases; nucleotides outside the gene matches: 17. The CDR3 is 17 residues long. In DNA, the CDR3 is TGTGCCAGCAGCCAAGTTCGGGACAGCCGTCGATCGAGGAGCTACACCTTC. Amino acids: CASSQVRDSRRSRSYTF.

This clone showed up just once. V usage is TRBV9 and J usage is TRBJ2-7, with 9 positions matching TRBD2. CDR1 and CDR2 from the germline V gene are SGDLS and YYNGEE. The CDR3 totals 17 residues. The junction had 15 bases not matched to a gene; V was cut back by 5 bases and J by 3 bases. The CDR3 protein is CASRTKPGLAEYYEQYF. The DNA for the CDR3 is TGTGCCAGCAGAACGAAGCCGGGACTAGCAGAGTACTACGAGCAGTACTTC.

The genes are TRBV7-2 and TRBJ1-2; D is undetermined. Germline V gene sequence: CDR1 SGHTA, CDR2 FQGNSA. There are 14 residues in the CDR3. Between the trimmed V and J ends, which lost 0 bases and 2 bases, there was a span of 7 bases. CDR3 sequence reads: CASSLASVNYGYTF. The CDR3 nucleotides are TGTGCCAGCAGCTTAGCGTCGGTCAACTATGGCTACACCTTC.

The CDR3 nucleotides are TGTGCCAGCACCAAGACAGGGGGATATACTGAAGCTTTCTTT. As protein: CASTKTGGYTEAFF. The genes are TRBV28 and TRBJ1-1; TRBD1 matches 9 bases. The V gene's germline CDR1 is MDHEN and CDR2 SYDVKM. This CDR3 is built from 14 residues. The ends lost 7 bases at V and 5 bases at J; junction bases unmatched: 8.

This sequence joins TRBV18 and TRBJ1-4; a possible D gene is TRBD1 (5 bases). The CDR3 length is 15 residues. Trimming shortened V by 1 base and J by 2 bases, and 8 bases separated the two germline ends. Germline CDR1 and CDR2: KGHSH and LQKENI. CDR3 DNA: TGTGCCAGCTCACCACGCGGGACGACTAATGAAAAACTGTTTTTT. This encodes CASSPRGTTNEKLFF. The whole variable domain, filled in from reference TRBV18 and TRBJ1-4, reads NAGVMQNPRHLVRRRGQEARLRCSPMKGHSHVYWYRQLPEEGLKFMVYLQKENIIDESGMPKERFSAEFPKEGPSILRIQQVVRGDSAAYFCASSPRGTTNEKLFFGSGTQLSVL.

The rearrangement links TRBV5-1 to TRBJ2-7; 10 bases match TRBD2. Looked up from germline, CDR1 is SGHRS and CDR2 is YFSETQ. The CDR3 consists of 14 residues. Trimming at V came to 7 bases and at J to 4 bases, leaving 8 bases not matched to a gene. The CDR3 DNA follows: TGCGCCAGCGCTAGCGGGAGAGAAACTTACGAGCAGTACTTC. Its protein product is CASASGRETYEQYF.

This clone was observed once. The chain has TRBV19 and TRBJ2-7; 10 nucleotides match TRBD2. J was trimmed by 7 bases and V by 1 base; bases with no gene match: 4. The length of the CDR3 is 14 residues. CDR1 and CDR2 (germline): LNHDA, SQIVND (reference sequence). Written as DNA, the CDR3 is TGTGCCAGTAGTATAGGGGCTAGCGGGAGAGAGCAGTACTTC. Encoded protein: CASSIGASGREQYF.

The chain has TRBV7-2 and TRBJ2-5, with 12 bases that match TRBD2. The CDR3 totals 18 residues. The germline gives CDR1 SGHTA, CDR2 FQGNSA. V lost 0 bases to trimming and J lost 6 bases; unmatched junction nucleotides: 11. The CDR3 DNA follows: TGTGCCAGCAGCTTAGCGCTCCAGACTAGCGGGAGCCCGAAGACCCAGTACTTC. Protein sequence: CASSLALQTSGSPKTQYF. Based on the CDR3 plus reference TRBV7-2 and TRBJ2-5, the full variable domain is GAGVSQSPSNKVTEKGKDVELRCDPISGHTALYWYRQSLGQGLEFLIYFQGNSAPDKSGLPSDRFSAERTGGSVSTLTIQRTQQEDSAVYLCASSLALQTSGSPKTQYFGPGTRLLVL.

A note on this clone: The sample carries other DNA sequences with the same CDR3. The chain carries TRBV4-1 and TRBJ2-1; 7 nucleotides align to TRBD2. The CDR3 sequence is 17 residues long. The trim removed 1 base at V and 0 bases at J, leaving 6 bases unmatched. Germline V gives CDR1 MGHRA, CDR2 YSYEKL. The CDR3: CASSQGVGGSSYNEQFF. For the CDR3, the DNA is TGCGCCAGCAGCCAAGGGGTGGGCGGGAGCTCCTACAATGAGCAGTTCTTC.

This clone turned up a few times. This chain connects TRBV19 to TRBJ2-5; 8 bases are a match to TRBD1. J gave up 9 bases and V 4 bases, and 13 bases lay outside the gene matches. Germline CDR1 LNHDA, CDR2 SQIVND (reference sequence). The CDR3 extends over 15 amino acids. CDR3 sequence (DNA): TGTGCCAGTAGTAGGACTTCAGGGGGCCTTCGGGCCCAGTACTTC. Protein: CASSRTSGGLRAQYF.

V and J are TRBV21-1 and TRBJ1-5; the table's D call, TRBD1, has no DNA check behind it. TRBV21-1 is listed as a pseudogene. This CDR3 is 16 amino acids long. CDR3 residues: CASSKEEGQLNQPQHF. The CDR3 coding sequence is TGTGCCAGCAGCAAAGAGGAAGGACAGCTTAATCAGCCCCAGCATTTT.

The chain employs TRBV30 and TRBJ2-4, with a tentative D call TRBD1 (5 bases). This CDR3 has 17 residues. Germline-derived CDR1 and CDR2 are GTSNPN and SVGIG (reference sequence). V lost 3 bases and J 1 base, leaving 19 bases between the germline ends. Here the CDR3 DNA reads TGTGCCTGGAGCCCGACAGCTAAGAAAGGGGCCAAAAACATTCAGTACTTC. This translates into CAWSPTAKKGAKNIQYF.

The V call is TRBV15, the J call TRBJ2-7; D might be TRBD2 (5 bases). V lost 3 bases and J 5 bases, leaving 5 bases between the germline ends. CDR1 LNHNV and CDR2 YYDKDF come from the germline V gene (reference sequence). The CDR3 consists of 11 residues. DNA for the CDR3: TGTGCCACCAGCAGCGGGGACGAGCAGTACTTC. Its translation: CATSSGDEQYF.

The CDR3 reads CASSSVTGTGSRETQYF. The CDR3 DNA reads as TGTGCCAGTAGTTCGGTAACCGGGACAGGGAGTCGAGAGACCCAGTACTTC. This chain joins TRBV19 and TRBJ2-5, with TRBD1 identical over 9 bases. Germline V gene lookup returns CDR1 LNHDA and CDR2 SQIVND (reference sequence). The V gene end was trimmed by 5 bases and the J gene end by 4 bases; junction bases not matched to a gene: 14. The CDR3 is 17 residues long.

Only a few counts were recorded for this clone. V is TRBV7-2 and J is TRBJ2-1, with D perhaps matching TRBD1 (5 bases). CDR3 size: 15 residues. Trimming stripped 1 base from V and 5 bases from J, with 12 bases between. CDR1 SGHTA and CDR2 FQGNSA come from the germline V gene. The CDR3 bases are TGTGCCAGCAGCTTAGGGGGCGCAGTAAACAATGAGCAGTTCTTC. Amino acid sequence: CASSLGGAVNNEQFF.

The table lists this clone with a count of one. The rearrangement links TRBV7-7 to TRBJ2-5; D perhaps matches TRBD1 (6 bases). The germline gives CDR1 SSHAT, CDR2 FNYEAQ (reference sequence). The length of the CDR3 is 13 residues. V was shortened by 1 base and J by 5 bases, with 8 bases between the two germline ends. CDR3 amino acids: CASSLGQGETQYF. The DNA of the CDR3 is TGTGCCAGCAGCTTAGGGCAGGGGGAGACCCAGTACTTC.

The chain joins TRBV1 to TRBJ1-6; TRBD1, the D gene given by the table, was not confirmed from the DNA. TRBV1 is termed a pseudogene. This CDR3 is built from 14 residues. CDR3 sequence (DNA): TGCACCACAGGGGCCCGTTTTTATAATTCACCCCTCCACTTT. Its protein product is CTTGARFYNSPLHF.